The T cell receptor (beta chain) described here comes from a study of blood T cell repertoires in COVID-19. Trimming left V 1 base short and J 3 bases short, with 15 bases between. The CDR3 length is 16 residues. Germline assignment: CDR1 MGHDK and CDR2 SYGVNS. Data came from immunoSEQ multiplex PCR; TCRdb stores just in-frame clones and leaves some out. Of some 240,000 clones listed, approximately 82% are singletons. The receptor's source is a middle-aged man with active or convalescent COVID-19. The chain links TRBV25-1 to TRBJ2-5, with D tentatively TRBD1 (5 bases). Sequencing was performed on peripheral blood. This chain's CDR3 is CASSESQGFEEETQYF. The CDR3 region has the DNA TGTGCCAGCAGTGAATCTCAGGGATTTGAGGAAGAGACCCAGTACTTC.